This TCR beta chain was captured by sequencing in a study of T-cell reconstitution after alpha-beta-depleted transplantation in children (dated by TCRdb to the mid-2010s). Some background on the complete study: T-cell immune reconstitution after TCRalphabeta/CD19-depleted allogeneic hematopoietic cell transplantation in children was quantitatively tracked in the study by means of TCR repertoire profiling.

This clonotype was recorded at least ten times. There is no known antigen for this receptor. Per-nucleotide qualities are absent, and no much larger clonotype sits a single base away. The library came from PCR. The instrument was an Illumina HiSeq 2500. TCR library preparation used molecular barcoding, with unique molecular identifiers applied to normalize quantification of the TCRbeta repertoire. The public reads were reprocessed in TCRdb via fastp at Q25 and MiXCR, keeping in-frame beta chains. Each entry is one CDR3 protein sequence, shown with its most common DNA and genes. The sample table lists some 200,000 distinct CDR3 sequences, roughly a tenth of them with a count of one. Of the sample, approximately 4.7% is held by the ten largest clones. From its cysteine to its phenylalanine, the CDR3 spans 13 amino acids. Of all the DNA, just the CDR3 is kept, 39 bases in frame from base 1. CDR1 and CDR2, per the germline V gene (reference sequence), are LNHNV and YYDKDF. V sheds 2 bases and J sheds 4 bases, leaving 8 bases between their ends.

The source was PBMCs from the stem cell graft donor, collected from the stem cell graft. This receptor was obtained from a human donor who donated a stem cell graft to a child with SCID. This chain is built from TRBV15 and TRBJ1-1; perhaps TRBD1 is the D gene, with 5 bases matching. The CDR3 has the sequence CATSRRDPTEAFF. The sequenced DNA is TGTGCCACCAGCAGACGGGACCCCACTGAAGCTTTCTTT. The full variable domain, with segments outside the CDR3 supplied by the reference TRBV15 and TRBJ1-1 proteins, appears as DAMVIQNPRYQVTQFGKPVTLSCSQTLNHNVMYWYQQKSSQAPKLLFHYYDKDFNNEADTPDNFQSRRPNTSFCFLDIRSPGLGDTAMYLCATSRRDPTEAFFGQGTRLTVV.